This is a list of T cell receptor beta chains from one sample in a study of T cells in Graves' hyperthyroidism and ophthalmopathy. MiXCR was run by TCRdb on the multiplex PCR reads, yielding one entry per CDR3 protein. This table holds approximately 220,000 distinct CDR3 sequences, around 20% found once. Material for sequencing was blood. The source of these receptors is a man aged 40-49 years with Graves' hyperthyroidism. The CDR3 runs from the conserved cysteine through the conserved F or W. The order of the fields is V gene, clone size, D gene, J gene, CDR3 DNA, CDR3 protein. The D gene is left open where the match is weak. A row's size may be missing; if present it is once, few, many or a size class.

TRBV5-1	NA	NA	TRBJ2-3	TGCGCCAGCAGCACCTCGGAGGGTTGGACAGATACGCAGTATTTT	CASSTSEGWTDTQYF
TRBV28	many	TRBD2	TRBJ2-7	TGTGCCAGCAGCGTAGCGGGGGGTAGCTACGAGCAGTACTTC	CASSVAGGSYEQYF
TRBV4-3	NA	NA	TRBJ2-7	TGCGCCAGCAGCCAAGGTCGACAGCCAGCCTACGAGCAGTACTTC	CASSQGRQPAYEQYF
TRBV4-2	NA	TRBD1	TRBJ2-7	TGTGCCAGCAGCCAAGCGCAGGGGGCGATCTACGAGCAGTACTTC	CASSQAQGAIYEQYF
TRBV27	NA	NA	TRBJ2-2	TGTGCCAGCAGTTTAAAAACGAACACCGGGGAGCTGTTTTTT	CASSLKTNTGELFF
TRBV9	few	TRBD1	TRBJ1-5	TGTGCCAGCAGCCCCGAGGGACAGGGAGGTAATCAGCCCCAGCATTTT	CASSPEGQGGNQPQHF
TRBV2	many	TRBD2	TRBJ2-1	TGTGCCAGCACCAGACTAGCGGGGTTCATCGAGCAGTTCTTC	CASTRLAGFIEQFF
TRBV3-1	many	TRBD1	TRBJ2-7	TGTGCCAGCAGCCAAGGGACAGGGCTCTACGAGCAGTACTTC	CASSQGTGLYEQYF
TRBV28	many	TRBD1	TRBJ1-1	TGTGCCAGCAGCCCACCAGGGGGCATGAACACTGAAGCTTTCTTT	CASSPPGGMNTEAFF
TRBV28	few	TRBD1	TRBJ1-2	TGTGCCAGCAGTTTAGACTACAGGGGAGGGAACTATGGCTACACCTTC	CASSLDYRGGNYGYTF
TRBV19	few	NA	TRBJ1-2	TGTGCCAGTAGTGAGCTCCGGGACTGGGGTGAAGGCTACACCTTC	CASSELRDWGEGYTF
TRBV4-3	NA	TRBD1	TRBJ2-3	TGCGCCAGCAGCCTGGACAGGGGACCCACAGATACGCAGTATTTT	CASSLDRGPTDTQYF
TRBV6-7	few	TRBD1	TRBJ1-6	TGTGCCAGCAGGAAACAGGGACAGGGTAATTCACCCCTCCACTTT	CASRKQGQGNSPLHF
TRBV19	few	TRBD1	TRBJ1-5	TGTGCCGTATCCAGGGGGACGGAGGATCAGCCCCAGCATTTT	CAVSRGTEDQPQHF
TRBV24-1	many	TRBD2	TRBJ2-3	TGTGCCACCAGTGATTTGACTAGCGGGGGGGTGGATACGCAGTATTTT	CATSDLTSGGVDTQYF
TRBV11-2	many	NA	TRBJ1-4	TGTGCCAGCAGCCCAGGGTGGGGGGCTCAGGAAAAACTGTTTTTT	CASSPGWGAQEKLFF
TRBV7-8	many	NA	TRBJ1-5	TGTGCCAGCAGTGCCGGACAGCATCAGCCCCAGCATTTT	CASSAGQHQPQHF
TRBV5-1	few	NA	TRBJ2-5	TGCGCCAGCAGCTACGCGGAGGAACCCCAGTACTTC	CASSYAEEPQYF
TRBV9	NA	NA	TRBJ2-4	TGTGCCAGCAGCGTAGAGCCAGTGGGAGCCAAAAACATTCAGTACTTC	CASSVEPVGAKNIQYF
TRBV11-2	many	NA	TRBJ2-3	TGTGCCAGCAGCTTAAAGATTCCCGGGGTTAGCACAGATACGCAGTATTTT	CASSLKIPGVSTDTQYF
TRBV7-3	many	NA	TRBJ2-3	TGTGCCAGCAGGACCGCTAGCACAGATACGCAGTATTTT	CASRTASTDTQYF
TRBV20-1	many	TRBD1	TRBJ2-3	TGCAGTGCTGTTGGGACAGGGGGGAACACAGATACGCAGTATTTT	CSAVGTGGNTDTQYF
TRBV12-5	many	NA	TRBJ2-1	TGTGCTAGTGGCCTCTGGACCCTCAATGAGCAGTTCTTC	CASGLWTLNEQFF
TRBV6-1	many	TRBD2	TRBJ2-1	TGTGCCAGCAGATATAGCGGGGGCCGAACAAATGAGCAGTTCTTC	CASRYSGGRTNEQFF